These T cell receptor beta chains were read from a single sample in a study of long-term antiretroviral therapy in people with HIV. TCRdb's table, derived via immunoSEQ multiplex PCR, lists solely in-frame clones and lacks some. The sample includes tens of thousands of clones, 70% to 90% seen only once; the top ten take 4.8%. The sequenced sample was unsorted PBMCs, obtained roughly 2.8 years before starting antiretroviral therapy. The receptor set was obtained from a woman aged 30 to 39 with HIV. The CDR3 runs from the conserved cysteine through the conserved F or W. The order of the fields is D gene, V gene, clone size, J gene, CDR3 DNA, CDR3 protein. The D gene is left open where the match is weak. Size is stated for part of the rows, as once, few or many counts, or as a class when the clone is expanded.

d_gene: .
v_gene: TRBV14
abundance: .
j_gene: TRBJ1-1
CDR3nt: TGTGCCAGCAGCCAAGCTTGGGAATATAGCACTGAAGCTTTCTTT
CDR3aa: CASSQAWEYSTEAFF

d_gene: .
v_gene: TRBV5-1
abundance: .
j_gene: TRBJ2-5
CDR3nt: TGCGCCAGCAGCCAGGGCGCAAGGGAGACCCAGTACTTC
CDR3aa: CASSQGARETQYF

d_gene: TRBD1
v_gene: TRBV14
abundance: .
j_gene: TRBJ2-7
CDR3nt: TGTGCCAGCAGCCAAGATAGGTCGACAGGGGCCTACGAGCAGTACTTC
CDR3aa: CASSQDRSTGAYEQYF

d_gene: .
v_gene: TRBV7-8
abundance: .
j_gene: TRBJ1-6
CDR3nt: TGTGCCAGCAGCTTAGTCCCGGTCGTTTCCATTTATAATTCACCCCTCCACTTT
CDR3aa: CASSLVPVVSIYNSPLHF

d_gene: .
v_gene: TRBV15
abundance: few
j_gene: TRBJ1-6
CDR3nt: TGTGCCACCAGCAGGAGGACGGCTAATTCACCCCTCCACTTT
CDR3aa: CATSRRTANSPLHF

d_gene: TRBD1
v_gene: TRBV6-1
abundance: .
j_gene: TRBJ2-5
CDR3nt: TGTGCCAGCAGTACAGGGGGTGTAGGAGAGACCCAGTACTTC
CDR3aa: CASSTGGVGETQYF

d_gene: .
v_gene: TRBV19
abundance: few
j_gene: TRBJ1-1
CDR3nt: TGTGCCAGTAGTATTTACAGGGCTACAGAAGCTTTCTTT
CDR3aa: CASSIYRATEAFF

d_gene: TRBD2
v_gene: TRBV7-9
abundance: .
j_gene: TRBJ2-3
CDR3nt: TGTGCCAGCAGCCTGGGGCGGGGGGCCGATACGCAGTATTTT
CDR3aa: CASSLGRGADTQYF

d_gene: .
v_gene: TRBV7-2
abundance: .
j_gene: TRBJ2-5
CDR3nt: TGTGCCAGCAGCTTAGCGGGGACGGAGACCCAGTACTTC
CDR3aa: CASSLAGTETQYF

d_gene: .
v_gene: TRBV25-1
abundance: .
j_gene: TRBJ2-7
CDR3nt: TGTGCCAGCAGTGAATCCGTCTGGGGGAGCTCCTACGAGCAGTACTTC
CDR3aa: CASSESVWGSSYEQYF

d_gene: TRBD1
v_gene: TRBV6-1
abundance: .
j_gene: TRBJ2-1
CDR3nt: TGTGCCAGCAGTAGGACAGGGGCAAGTGAGCAGTTCTTC
CDR3aa: CASSRTGASEQFF

d_gene: .
v_gene: TRBV11-2
abundance: .
j_gene: TRBJ1-2
CDR3nt: TGTGCCAGCAGCTTAGGATGGGGAGCTAACTATGGCTACACCTTC
CDR3aa: CASSLGWGANYGYTF

d_gene: TRBD1
v_gene: TRBV28
abundance: .
j_gene: TRBJ1-3
CDR3nt: TGTGCCAGCAGCGGACAGGGCAGCTCTGGAAACACCATATATTTT
CDR3aa: CASSGQGSSGNTIYF

d_gene: .
v_gene: TRBV11-2
abundance: .
j_gene: TRBJ1-6
CDR3nt: TGTGCCAGCAGCTTAGCTCCGGGCTATAATTCACCCCTCCACTTT
CDR3aa: CASSLAPGYNSPLHF

d_gene: .
v_gene: TRBV27
abundance: .
j_gene: TRBJ2-5
CDR3nt: TGTGCCAGCAGCTCAGGTGGGGGGCCGAGGACCCAGTACTTC
CDR3aa: CASSSGGGPRTQYF

d_gene: .
v_gene: TRBV19
abundance: few
j_gene: TRBJ1-3
CDR3nt: TGTGCCAGTACCTCCCCGGGACGGAGGATCTCTGGAAACACCATATATTTT
CDR3aa: CASTSPGRRISGNTIYF

d_gene: TRBD1
v_gene: TRBV9
abundance: .
j_gene: TRBJ1-5
CDR3nt: TGTGCCAGCAGCGACGGCACAGGGGATCAGCCCCAGCATTTT
CDR3aa: CASSDGTGDQPQHF

d_gene: .
v_gene: TRBV6-5
abundance: .
j_gene: TRBJ1-5
CDR3nt: TGTGCCAGCAGTTACTCGATCGGGGATCAGCCCCAGCATTTT
CDR3aa: CASSYSIGDQPQHF

d_gene: TRBD2
v_gene: TRBV19
abundance: .
j_gene: TRBJ2-1
CDR3nt: TGTGCCAGTAGTTCCGCTCTGAGCGGGGGGGCGGGGCCCGATCACAATGAGCAGTTCTTC
CDR3aa: CASSSALSGGAGPDHNEQFF

d_gene: .
v_gene: TRBV9
abundance: once
j_gene: TRBJ1-2
CDR3nt: TGTGCCAGCAGCGGCGGGACACTCGGTAGGAGCTACACCTTC
CDR3aa: CASSGGTLGRSYTF

d_gene: .
v_gene: TRBV6-1
abundance: .
j_gene: TRBJ1-2
CDR3nt: TGTGCCAGCAGTGAACGCGAGGGGAGAGGCTACACCTTC
CDR3aa: CASSEREGRGYTF

d_gene: .
v_gene: TRBV29-1
abundance: .
j_gene: TRBJ2-7
CDR3nt: TGCAGCGTGGGCCGAGGGATCTACGAGCAGTACTTC
CDR3aa: CSVGRGIYEQYF